Following are 28 T cell receptor beta chains from one sample sequenced in a study of shared clonotypes between healthy human individuals. The protocol was immunoSEQ multiplex PCR, while the TCRdb copy is restricted to in-frame clones and leaves out a portion. The sample has a few hundred thousand clones; roughly 85% are singletons. Sample: PBMCs. The receptors stem from a woman in her thirties or forties in good health. Some clones in this sample may be carry-over from other donors' samples.

The V and J genes are TRBV2 and TRBJ1-5; D is unclear. There are 13 residues in the CDR3. The germline gives CDR1 SNHLY, CDR2 FYNNEI. V shed 1 base and J shed 0 bases, with 1 base lying between them. CDR3 sequence reads: CASSEGSNQPQHF. CDR3 bases: TGTGCCAGCAGTGAAGGTAGCAATCAGCCCCAGCATTTT. Using reference TRBV2 and TRBJ1-5 for the parts outside the CDR3, the full variable domain is EPEVTQTPSHQVTQMGQEVILRCVPISNHLYFYWYRQILGQKVEFLVSFYNNEISEKSEIFDDQFSVERPDGSNFTLKIRSTKLEDSAMYFCASSEGSNQPQHFGDGTRLSIL.

This rearrangement joins TRBV19 to TRBJ2-7; D perhaps matches TRBD2 (6 bases). V gave up 1 base and J gave up 1 base, with 11 bases separating them. Germline V gene sequence: CDR1 LNHDA, CDR2 SQIVND (reference sequence). This CDR3 is built from 15 residues. CDR3 nucleotide sequence: TGTGCCAGTAGTATAGTTAGCGGATATTCCTACGAGCAGTACTTC. Its protein is CASSIVSGYSYEQYF.

A remark on this clone: The identical CDR3 is also encoded by other nucleotide sequences in the sample. J is TRBJ2-7 and V is TRBV7-9; a possible D gene is TRBD1 (5 bases). CDR1 is SEHNR, CDR2 FQNEAQ, per germline (reference sequence). The CDR3 runs 14 residues. V was shortened by 1 base and J by 4 bases, with 11 bases between the two germline ends. CDR3 in DNA: TGTGCCAGCAGCTTAGGTGCAGGGTGGTACGAGCAGTACTTC. Its translation is CASSLGAGWYEQYF.

The genes are TRBV11-2 and TRBJ1-5; 7 bases map to TRBD1. The germline V gene encodes CDR1 SGHAT and CDR2 FQNNGV. V shed 3 bases and J 7 bases; nucleotides not matched to a gene: 3. The CDR3 consists of 13 residues. The CDR3 DNA reads TGTGCCAGCAGCTTTGAGGGGGCGCAGCCCCAGCATTTT. This codes for CASSFEGAQPQHF.

This chain links TRBV5-4 with TRBJ2-1, with D perhaps matching TRBD1 (5 bases). V was shortened by 3 bases and J by 8 bases, with 18 bases between the two germline ends. In germline, CDR1 is SGHNT, CDR2 YYREEE (reference sequence). The CDR3 has 15 residues. CDR3 bases: TGTGCCAGCAGCTCCCATGGGGCCGCCGTTTATGAGCAGTTCTTC. Protein: CASSSHGAAVYEQFF.

The chain links TRBV7-3 to TRBJ2-3; TRBD1 or TRBD2 may be the D gene (5 bases each). CDR1 is SGHTA and CDR2 is FQGTGA in the germline V gene. Trimming left V 5 bases short and J 2 bases short, with 17 bases between. The CDR3 loop spans 16 amino acids. The CDR3 DNA follows: TGTGCCAGCAGCCTCGGGGCTAGCAGATCCACAGATACGCAGTATTTT. It yields the protein CASSLGASRSTDTQYF.

The rearrangement uses TRBV7-9 and TRBJ1-4, with a tentative D call TRBD1 (6 bases). The length of the CDR3 is 12 residues. CDR1 is SEHNR and CDR2 is FQNEAQ in the germline V gene (reference sequence). Trimming cost V 6 bases and J 8 bases, with 10 bases left between them. The CDR3 DNA is TGTGCCAGCAGAACAGGGACCGAAAAACTGTTTTTT. This translates into CASRTGTEKLFF.

The rearrangement joins TRBV5-5 to TRBJ1-2; D unclear. Germline loops: CDR1 SGHKS, CDR2 YYEKEE (reference sequence). This CDR3 region has 12 residues. Trimming removed 0 bases at V and 7 bases at J, with 7 bases between. The CDR3 DNA sequence: TGTGCCAGCAGCTTGGACCCTGGTGGCTACACCTTC. Translated, it gives CASSLDPGGYTF.

This clone was seen a single time. The chain carries TRBV7-2 and TRBJ2-7; D is perhaps TRBD1 or TRBD2 (5 bases each). The CDR3 has 14 amino acids. Germline loops: CDR1 SGHTA, CDR2 FQGNSA. Deletions cut 1 base from V and 5 bases from J, with 12 bases between. The DNA for the CDR3 is TGTGCCAGCAGCTTAGTCAGAGGGGTCCACGAGCAGTACTTC. This encodes CASSLVRGVHEQYF.

This clone was seen a handful of times. This sequence joins TRBV21-1 and TRBJ2-5; the listed D gene, TRBD2, was not tested against the DNA. TRBV21-1 is marked as a pseudogene. This CDR3 comprises 18 residues. DNA of the CDR3: TGTGCCAGCAGCAAGGGGAGATCAACTAGCGGGATAGGGGAGACCCAGTACTTC. It codes for CASSKGRSTSGIGETQYF.

The V call is TRBV18, the J call TRBJ2-6; no reliable D call. The CDR3 is made up of 16 amino acids. The germline V and J ends were trimmed by 0 bases and 0 bases, with 6 bases remaining between them. The germline V gene encodes CDR1 KGHSH and CDR2 LQKENI. CDR3 loop: CASSPPGGSGANVLTF. The CDR3, as DNA: TGTGCCAGCTCACCACCCGGCGGCTCTGGGGCCAACGTCCTGACTTTC.

The rearrangement uses TRBV11-3 and TRBJ2-1; 8 positions agree with TRBD2. V gave up 5 bases and J gave up 12 bases; unmatched junction bases: 9. From germline, CDR1 is SGHNT and CDR2 YENEEA. The CDR3 is 13 amino acids. The CDR3 here is CASSPGGAGRQFF. The CDR3 nucleotides read TGTGCCAGCAGCCCCGGGGGGGCGGGAAGGCAGTTCTTC. Full variable domain (rest looked up from reference TRBV11-3 and TRBJ2-1): EAGVVQSPRYKIIEKKQPVAFWCNPISGHNTLYWYLQNLGQGPELLIRYENEEAVDDSQLPKDRFSAERLKGVDSTLKIQPAELGDSAVYLCASSPGGAGRQFFGPGTRLTVL.

The rearrangement uses TRBV15 and TRBJ2-7; 11 positions agree with TRBD2. After removal of 3 bases from V and 2 bases from J, the junction contained 6 bases not matched to a gene. Germline-derived CDR1 and CDR2 are LNHNV and YYDKDF (reference sequence). The CDR3 has 16 residues. The CDR3 sequence is CATSRRGLAATYEQYF. CDR3 DNA sequence: TGTGCCACCAGCAGGAGGGGACTAGCGGCAACCTACGAGCAGTACTTC.

In DNA, the CDR3 is TGCGCCAGCAGCCTATCTTTACGGGGGTGGTCCACTGAAGCTTTCTTT. Protein sequence: CASSLSLRGWSTEAFF. The V gene is TRBV10-2, the J gene TRBJ1-1, with D possibly being TRBD1 (5 bases). The V end was cut by 6 bases, the J end by 4 bases, with 21 bases between. The CDR3 spans 16 residues. Germline CDR1 WSHSY, CDR2 SAAADI.

The chain joins TRBV28 to TRBJ2-7; 9 bases map to TRBD2. The CDR3 covers 12 residues. Germline CDR1 and CDR2: MDHEN and SYDVKM. The junction had 4 bases not matched to a gene; V was cut back by 8 bases and J by 5 bases. CDR3 region: CASEAGGHEQYF. CDR3 sequence (DNA): TGTGCCAGCGAGGCGGGGGGGCACGAGCAGTACTTC.

This clone came up many times. CDR3 DNA sequence: TGTGCCTGGAGTCCAGGGGCTAAGGTCGGAAACACCATATATTTT. This translates into CAWSPGAKVGNTIYF. The chain carries TRBV30 and TRBJ1-3; TRBD1 might be the D (6 bases). Trimming shortened V by 2 bases and J by 4 bases, and 15 bases separated the two germline ends. This CDR3 contains 15 residues. CDR1 and CDR2 from the germline V gene are GTSNPN and SVGIG (reference sequence). Looking up the rest from reference TRBV30 and TRBJ1-3 gives the full variable domain: SQTIHQWPATLVQPVGSPLSLECTVEGTSNPNLYWYRQAAGRGLQLLFYSVGIGQISSEVPQNLSASRPQDRQFILSSKKLLLSDSGFYLCAWSPGAKVGNTIYFGEGSWLTVV.

Only a few counts were recorded for this clone. Distinct nucleotide sequences in the sample also encode this CDR3. The gene calls are TRBV28 and TRBJ1-2, with D maybe TRBD1 (5 bases). Germline CDR1 is MDHEN and CDR2 is SYDVKM. The V end lost 2 bases, the J end lost 2 bases, and 9 bases lay between the germline ends. The CDR3 runs 14 residues. The CDR3 region is CASSLQGPNYGYTF. CDR3 DNA: TGTGCCAGCAGTTTACAGGGCCCAAACTATGGCTACACCTTC.

J is TRBJ2-5 and V is TRBV7-9; D may be TRBD1 (6 bases). The DNA end is a closer match to TRBJ2-7, so the J assignment may be wrong. The CDR3 contains 13 residues. Germline V gene lookup returns CDR1 SEHNR and CDR2 FQNEAQ (reference sequence). CDR3 nucleotides: TGTGCCAGCAGCGTCTGGACAGACTACGAGCAGTACTTC. Translation: CASSVWTDYEQYF.

This rearrangement joins TRBV10-3 to TRBJ1-2, with D unclear. The CDR3 extends over 14 amino acids. Deletions cut 0 bases from V and 5 bases from J, with 10 bases between. CDR1 and CDR2 (germline): ENHRY, SYGVKD. DNA of the CDR3: TGTGCCATCAGTGAGTCGAGTTCAACTTATGGCTACACCTTC. It is translated as CAISESSSTYGYTF.

The J gene is TRBJ2-6, the V gene TRBV6-5; no reliable D call. Trimming cost V 1 base and J 0 bases, with 4 bases left between them. CDR3 length: 15 amino acids. The germline V gene encodes CDR1 MNHEY and CDR2 SVGAGI. The chain's CDR3 is CASSYLSSGANVLTF. CDR3 sequence (DNA): TGTGCCAGCAGTTACTTAAGCTCTGGGGCCAACGTCCTGACTTTC.

The chain carries TRBV6-1 and TRBJ2-2, with unresolved D. Germline CDR1 is MNHNS and CDR2 is SASEGT. V was pared by 0 bases and J by 3 bases, with 5 bases between. This CDR3 is built from 14 residues. This chain's CDR3 is CASSEAHHTGELFF. The CDR3 DNA follows: TGTGCCAGCAGTGAAGCACATCACACCGGGGAGCTGTTTTTT.

The chain uses TRBV5-6 and TRBJ1-1; unclear D gene. There are 15 residues in the CDR3. From germline, CDR1 is SGHDT and CDR2 YYEEEE. Trimming removed 1 base from V and 0 bases from J, with 10 bases in between. Here the CDR3 reads CASSLSRYMNTEAFF. In DNA form, the CDR3 reads TGTGCCAGCAGCTTGTCTAGATACATGAACACTGAAGCTTTCTTT.

The chain recombines TRBV28 with TRBJ2-3; tentative D call: TRBD2 (7 bases). Germline V gene lookup returns CDR1 MDHEN and CDR2 SYDVKM. The CDR3 has 14 amino acids. V shed 6 bases and J shed 3 bases, with 13 bases lying between them. The CDR3 bases are TGTGCCAGCAGCCGGGGAGGGGGAACAGATACGCAGTATTTT. Amino acids: CASSRGGGTDTQYF.

This rearrangement joins TRBV10-3 to TRBJ2-1; 7 nucleotides line up with TRBD2. From germline, CDR1 is ENHRY and CDR2 SYGVKD. Trimming took 2 bases from V and 4 from J; bases not matched to a gene: 5. This CDR3 comprises 15 residues. CDR3 DNA sequence: TGTGCCATCAGTGAGGTCCTAGCGGATTACAATGAGCAGTTCTTC. Amino acids: CAISEVLADYNEQFF.

This chain connects TRBV2 to TRBJ2-1, with 11 bases that match TRBD2. The V segment lost 3 bases and the J segment 5 bases; nucleotides outside the gene matches: 6. The CDR3 runs 16 residues. From germline, CDR1 is SNHLY and CDR2 FYNNEI. This CDR3 reads CASSENLAGGNNEQFF. CDR3 DNA sequence: TGTGCCAGCAGTGAGAATCTAGCGGGAGGAAACAATGAGCAGTTCTTC. The variable domain in full, completed from reference TRBV2 and TRBJ2-1, reads EPEVTQTPSHQVTQMGQEVILRCVPISNHLYFYWYRQILGQKVEFLVSFYNNEISEKSEIFDDQFSVERPDGSNFTLKIRSTKLEDSAMYFCASSENLAGGNNEQFFGPGTRLTVL.

V and J are TRBV6-6 and TRBJ1-1, with 7 bases lining up with TRBD1. V shed 9 bases, J shed 1 base, and the junction held 8 bases outside the gene matches. The CDR3 is 14 residues long. From germline, CDR1 is MNHNY and CDR2 SVGAGI (reference sequence). The CDR3 region has the DNA TGTGCCAGTTCTCCTGGGACAGCGAACACTGAAGCTTTCTTT. Its protein product is CASSPGTANTEAFF.

V is TRBV28 and J is TRBJ1-4; a weak D match, TRBD1 (5 bases). Trimming stripped 4 bases from V and 4 bases from J, with 16 bases between. CDR1 MDHEN and CDR2 SYDVKM come from the germline V gene. This CDR3 contains 16 residues. The CDR3 coding sequence is TGTGCCAGCAGTTCGCCAGGGAGCGGTCTTAATGAAAAACTGTTTTTT. Amino acids: CASSSPGSGLNEKLFF.

The genes are TRBV6-4 and TRBJ2-1, with D perhaps matching TRBD2 (5 bases). The CDR3 sequence is 15 residues long. CDR1 and CDR2 from the germline V gene are MRHNA and SNTAGT. The V end lost 6 bases, the J end lost 6 bases, and 18 bases lay between the germline ends. DNA for the CDR3: TGTGCCAGCAGCCGCGACGGGCCGGAGGCCAATGAGCAGTTCTTC. This translates into CASSRDGPEANEQFF.